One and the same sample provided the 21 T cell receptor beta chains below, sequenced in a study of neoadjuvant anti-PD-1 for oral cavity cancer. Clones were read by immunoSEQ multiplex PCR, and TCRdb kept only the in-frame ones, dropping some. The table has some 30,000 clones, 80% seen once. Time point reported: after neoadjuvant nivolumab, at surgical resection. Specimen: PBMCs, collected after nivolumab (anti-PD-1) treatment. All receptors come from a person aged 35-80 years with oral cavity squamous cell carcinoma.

As DNA, the CDR3 is TGTGCCAGCAGAGGACTAGCGGGGAGACACAATGAGCAGTTCTTC. It codes for CASRGLAGRHNEQFF. V and J are TRBV5-8 and TRBJ2-1; 12 positions agree with TRBD2. The V gene's germline CDR1 is SGHTS and CDR2 YDEGEE. The CDR3 length is 15 residues. J was trimmed by 5 bases and V by 5 bases; bases with no gene match: 5.

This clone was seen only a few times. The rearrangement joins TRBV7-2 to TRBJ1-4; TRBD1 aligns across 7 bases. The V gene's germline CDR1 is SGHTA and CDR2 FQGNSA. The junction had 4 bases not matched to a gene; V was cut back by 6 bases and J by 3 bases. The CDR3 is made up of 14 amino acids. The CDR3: CASRRDSSNEKLFF. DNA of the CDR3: TGTGCCAGCAGACGGGACAGTTCTAATGAAAAACTGTTTTTT.

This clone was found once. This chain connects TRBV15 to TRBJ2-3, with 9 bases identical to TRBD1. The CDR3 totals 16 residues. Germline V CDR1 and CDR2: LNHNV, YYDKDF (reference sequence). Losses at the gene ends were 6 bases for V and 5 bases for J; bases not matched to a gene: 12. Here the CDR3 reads CATSLDGQGPIDTQYF. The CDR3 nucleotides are TGTGCCACCAGTTTAGACGGACAGGGGCCTATAGATACGCAGTATTTT.

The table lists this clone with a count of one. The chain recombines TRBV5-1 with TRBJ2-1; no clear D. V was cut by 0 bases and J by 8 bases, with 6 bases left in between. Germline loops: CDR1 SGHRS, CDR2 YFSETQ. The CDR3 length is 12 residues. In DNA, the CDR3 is TGCGCCAGCAGCTTGGGTGGGTATGAGCAGTTCTTC. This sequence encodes CASSLGGYEQFF.

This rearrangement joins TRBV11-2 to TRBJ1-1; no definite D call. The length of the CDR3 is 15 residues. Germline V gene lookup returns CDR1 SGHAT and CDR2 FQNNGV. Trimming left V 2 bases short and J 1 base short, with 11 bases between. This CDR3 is CASSLTLQPNTEAFF. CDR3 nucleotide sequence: TGTGCCAGCAGCTTAACGCTACAGCCGAACACTGAAGCTTTCTTT.

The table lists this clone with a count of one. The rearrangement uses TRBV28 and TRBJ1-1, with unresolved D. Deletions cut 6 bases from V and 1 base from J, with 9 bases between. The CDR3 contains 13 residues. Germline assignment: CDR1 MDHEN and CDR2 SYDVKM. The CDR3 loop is CASSYAGNTEAFF. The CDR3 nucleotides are TGTGCCAGCAGCTACGCTGGGAACACTGAAGCTTTCTTT.

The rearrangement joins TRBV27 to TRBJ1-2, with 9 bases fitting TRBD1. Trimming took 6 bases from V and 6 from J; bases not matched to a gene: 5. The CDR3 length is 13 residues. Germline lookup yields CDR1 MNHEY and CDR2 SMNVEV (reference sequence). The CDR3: CASSSGQGDGYTF. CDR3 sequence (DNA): TGTGCCAGCAGCTCGGGACAGGGTGATGGCTACACCTTC.

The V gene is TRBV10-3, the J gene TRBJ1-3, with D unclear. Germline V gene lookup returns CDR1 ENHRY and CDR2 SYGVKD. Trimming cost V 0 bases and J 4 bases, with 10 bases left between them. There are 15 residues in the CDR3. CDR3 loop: CAISESMGRGNTIYF. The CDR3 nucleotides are TGTGCCATCAGTGAGTCGATGGGGAGGGGAAACACCATATATTTT.

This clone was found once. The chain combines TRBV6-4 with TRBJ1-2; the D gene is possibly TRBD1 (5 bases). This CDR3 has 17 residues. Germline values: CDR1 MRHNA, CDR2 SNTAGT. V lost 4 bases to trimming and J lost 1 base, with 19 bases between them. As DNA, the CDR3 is TGTGCCAGCAGTGTTGGCGGGGCATCTACCGATAACTATGGCTACACCTTC. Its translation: CASSVGGASTDNYGYTF.

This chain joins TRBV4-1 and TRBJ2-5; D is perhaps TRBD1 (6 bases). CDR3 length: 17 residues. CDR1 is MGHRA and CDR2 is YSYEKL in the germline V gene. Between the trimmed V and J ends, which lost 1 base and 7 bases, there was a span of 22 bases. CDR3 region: CASSQGFSTGSLSTQYF. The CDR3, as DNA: TGCGCCAGCAGCCAAGGATTCTCTACAGGGAGTTTATCGACCCAGTACTTC.

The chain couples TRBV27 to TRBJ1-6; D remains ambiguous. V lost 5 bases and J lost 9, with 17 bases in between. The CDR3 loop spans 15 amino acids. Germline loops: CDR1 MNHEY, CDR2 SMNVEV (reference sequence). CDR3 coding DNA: TGTGCCAGCAGTCTTCAACAGCCCCCACGTTCACCCCTCCACTTT. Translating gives CASSLQQPPRSPLHF.

CDR3 region: CSVVRDRGPGTEAFF. The CDR3 bases are TGCAGCGTTGTGCGGGACAGGGGGCCCGGCACTGAAGCTTTCTTT. This sequence joins TRBV29-1 and TRBJ1-1, with 12 nucleotides matching TRBD1. This CDR3 has 15 residues. J gave up 4 bases and V 4 bases, and 7 bases lay outside the gene matches. The germline V gene encodes CDR1 SQVTM and CDR2 ANQGSEA.

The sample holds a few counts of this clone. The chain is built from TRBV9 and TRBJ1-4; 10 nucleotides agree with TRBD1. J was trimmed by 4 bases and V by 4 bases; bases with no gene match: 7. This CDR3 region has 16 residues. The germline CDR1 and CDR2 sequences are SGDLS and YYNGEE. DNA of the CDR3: TGTGCCAGCAGCCCCGGACAGGGGGGGTTTAATGAAAAACTGTTTTTT. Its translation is CASSPGQGGFNEKLFF.

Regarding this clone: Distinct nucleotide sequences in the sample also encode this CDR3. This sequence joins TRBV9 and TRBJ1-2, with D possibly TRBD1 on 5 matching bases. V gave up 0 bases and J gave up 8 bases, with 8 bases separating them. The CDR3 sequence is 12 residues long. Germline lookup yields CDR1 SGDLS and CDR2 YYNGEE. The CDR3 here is CASSVVGGGYTF. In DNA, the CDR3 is TGTGCCAGCAGCGTAGTTGGGGGAGGCTACACCTTC.

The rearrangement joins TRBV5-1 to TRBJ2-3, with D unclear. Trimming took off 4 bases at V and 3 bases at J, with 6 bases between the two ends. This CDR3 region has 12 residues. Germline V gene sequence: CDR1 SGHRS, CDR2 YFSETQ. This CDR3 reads CASSPTTDTQYF. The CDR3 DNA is TGCGCCAGCAGCCCCACTACAGATACGCAGTATTTT.

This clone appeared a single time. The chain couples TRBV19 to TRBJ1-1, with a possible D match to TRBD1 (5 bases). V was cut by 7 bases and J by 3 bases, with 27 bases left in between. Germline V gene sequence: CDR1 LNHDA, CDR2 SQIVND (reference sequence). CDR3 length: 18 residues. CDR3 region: CASTTYMDTTHWDTEAFF. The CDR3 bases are TGTGCCAGTACCACATATATGGACACAACTCATTGGGACACTGAAGCTTTCTTT.

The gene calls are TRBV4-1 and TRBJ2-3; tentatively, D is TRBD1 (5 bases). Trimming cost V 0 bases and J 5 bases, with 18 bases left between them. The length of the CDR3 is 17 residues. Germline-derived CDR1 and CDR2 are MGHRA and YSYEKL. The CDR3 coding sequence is TGCGCCAGCAGCCAAGATGGGCATTTTGGGGCCGAAGATACGCAGTATTTT. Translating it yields CASSQDGHFGAEDTQYF.

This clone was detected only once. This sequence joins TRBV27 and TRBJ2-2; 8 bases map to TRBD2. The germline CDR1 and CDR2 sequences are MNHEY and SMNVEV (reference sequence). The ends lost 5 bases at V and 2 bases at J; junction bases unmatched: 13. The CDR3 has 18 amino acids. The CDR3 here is CASSPYYRAGDNTGELFF. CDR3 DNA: TGTGCCAGCAGTCCATACTATAGAGCGGGGGATAACACCGGGGAGCTGTTTTTT.

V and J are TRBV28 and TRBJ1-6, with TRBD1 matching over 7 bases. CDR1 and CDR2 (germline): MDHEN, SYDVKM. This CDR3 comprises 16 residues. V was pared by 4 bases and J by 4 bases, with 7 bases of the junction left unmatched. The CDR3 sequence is CASSSQRQGYNSPLHF. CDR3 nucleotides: TGTGCCAGCAGTTCCCAAAGACAGGGTTATAATTCACCCCTCCACTTT.

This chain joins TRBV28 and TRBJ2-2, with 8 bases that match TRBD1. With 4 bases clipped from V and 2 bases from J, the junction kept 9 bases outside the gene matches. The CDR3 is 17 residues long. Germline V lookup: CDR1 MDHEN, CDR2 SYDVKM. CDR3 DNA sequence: TGTGCCAGCAGTTCTACCGGGACAGGTCTCAACACCGGGGAGCTGTTTTTT. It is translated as CASSSTGTGLNTGELFF.

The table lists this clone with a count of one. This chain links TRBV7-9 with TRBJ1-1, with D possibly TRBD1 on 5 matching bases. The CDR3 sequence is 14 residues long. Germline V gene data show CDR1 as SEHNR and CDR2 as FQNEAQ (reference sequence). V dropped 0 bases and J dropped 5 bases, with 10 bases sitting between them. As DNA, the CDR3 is TGTGCCAGCAGCTTAGCGCAGGGATCAACTGAAGCTTTCTTT. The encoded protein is CASSLAQGSTEAFF.